A single sample is the source of the 21 T cell receptor beta chains below, sequenced in a study of OX40 agonist ivuxolimab in advanced cancers. TCRdb keeps only in-frame clones here, not all; method: immunoSEQ multiplex PCR. The data contain 50,000 to 80,000 clones, about four fifths of them seen just once; the ten biggest clones take up around 9.5%. Material: CD4+ or CD8+ T cells sorted from blood, obtained in a trial of the OX40 agonist ivuxolimab. The receptors derive from an adult with an advanced solid tumor such as melanoma, head and neck, liver or kidney cancer.

The chain combines TRBV9 with TRBJ2-3, with 8 bases lining up with TRBD2. The CDR3 extends over 13 amino acids. V shed 6 bases and J 7 bases; nucleotides not matched to a gene: 7. Germline CDR1 is SGDLS and CDR2 is YYNGEE. The CDR3 loop reads CASNPGGAHTQYF. The CDR3 bases are TGTGCCAGCAATCCCGGGGGGGCGCATACGCAGTATTTT.

The chain has TRBV7-6 and TRBJ1-1, with 9 bases fitting TRBD1. CDR3 length: 16 residues. Germline trimming cut 5 bases from V and 0 bases from J; bases unmatched to any gene: 7. Germline V gives CDR1 SGHVS, CDR2 FNYEAQ. The CDR3 reads CASSPGQGLMNTEAFF. CDR3 coding DNA: TGTGCCAGCAGCCCGGGACAGGGACTCATGAACACTGAAGCTTTCTTT.

The chain links TRBV7-2 to TRBJ1-1; tentative D call: TRBD1 (6 bases). Per germline, CDR1 SGHTA and CDR2 FQGNSA. The CDR3 has 14 amino acids. Trimming pared 7 bases from V and 1 base from J, leaving 13 bases between. CDR3 bases: TGTGCCAGCACCAGGGGACGGTCGAACACTGAAGCTTTCTTT. It codes for CASTRGRSNTEAFF.

This sequence joins TRBV7-9 and TRBJ2-2; D may correspond to TRBD1 or TRBD2 (5 bases each). The V gene's germline CDR1 is SEHNR and CDR2 FQNEAQ (reference sequence). The CDR3 loop spans 15 amino acids. V dropped 1 base and J dropped 5 bases, with 11 bases sitting between them. The CDR3 here is CASSLVQGRTGELFF. CDR3 sequence (DNA): TGTGCCAGCAGCTTAGTCCAGGGACGGACCGGGGAGCTGTTTTTT.

The chain recombines TRBV6-6 with TRBJ2-7; a possible D gene is TRBD1 (6 bases). Germline assignment: CDR1 MNHNY and CDR2 SVGAGI (reference sequence). V was trimmed by 2 bases and J by 3 bases, leaving 11 bases between them. The CDR3 totals 14 residues. CDR3: CASSYGDRIYEQYF. The CDR3, as DNA: TGTGCCAGCAGTTACGGCGACAGGATCTACGAGCAGTACTTC.

A word on this clone: Within the sample, other DNA sequences also encode this same CDR3. The J gene is TRBJ1-5, the V gene TRBV18, with 8 bases fitting TRBD1. CDR3 length equals 15 residues. Germline lookup yields CDR1 KGHSH and CDR2 LQKENI. Trimming removed 2 bases from V and 4 bases from J; junction bases left unmatched: 4. This CDR3 is CASSPDRGGNQPQHF. DNA of the CDR3: TGTGCCAGCTCACCAGACAGGGGTGGTAATCAGCCCCAGCATTTT. The variable domain in full, with the rest retrieved from reference TRBV18 and TRBJ1-5, is NAGVMQNPRHLVRRRGQEARLRCSPMKGHSHVYWYRQLPEEGLKFMVYLQKENIIDESGMPKERFSAEFPKEGPSILRIQQVVRGDSAAYFCASSPDRGGNQPQHFGDGTRLSIL.

This clone was seen just once. The chain is built from TRBV11-3 and TRBJ2-2; tentatively, D is TRBD1 (5 bases). The ends were cut back, 1 base at V and 6 bases at J, with 12 bases in the middle. This CDR3 spans 15 amino acids. CDR1 SGHNT and CDR2 YENEEA come from the germline V gene. CDR3: CASSLGGPVAGELFF. The DNA of the CDR3 is TGTGCCAGCAGCTTAGGGGGCCCCGTCGCCGGGGAGCTGTTTTTT.

The CDR3 bases are TGTGCCATCAGTGACGGGACACATCAGCCCCAGCATTTT. It encodes CAISDGTHQPQHF. The chain links TRBV10-3 to TRBJ1-5; tentative D call: TRBD1 (6 bases). The ends were cut back, 3 bases at V and 5 bases at J, with 8 bases in the middle. The CDR3 extends over 13 amino acids. Germline V gene sequence: CDR1 ENHRY, CDR2 SYGVKD.

The rearrangement uses TRBV6-6 and TRBJ1-1; maybe TRBD1 (6 bases). V was shortened by 4 bases and J by 3 bases, with 15 bases between the two germline ends. CDR1 MNHNY and CDR2 SVGAGI come from the germline V gene (reference sequence). The CDR3 consists of 15 residues. CDR3 in DNA: TGTGCCAGCAGTTTCCCGACAGGTAGTTACACTGAAGCTTTCTTT. As protein: CASSFPTGSYTEAFF.

The genes are TRBV7-8 and TRBJ1-3; TRBD1 agrees at 9 bases. There are 16 residues in the CDR3. CDR1 is SGHVS, CDR2 FQNEAQ, per germline. The ends lost 4 bases at V and 4 bases at J; junction bases unmatched: 8. DNA for the CDR3: TGTGCCAGCAGCTCTACCACAGGGGGCTTAGGAAACACCATATATTTT. Translating gives CASSSTTGGLGNTIYF. Full variable domain (outside the CDR3, taken from reference TRBV7-8 and TRBJ1-3): GAGVSQSPRYKVAKRGQDVALRCDPISGHVSLFWYQQALGQGPEFLTYFQNEAQLDKSGLPSDRFFAERPEGSVSTLKIQRTQQEDSAVYLCASSSTTGGLGNTIYFGEGSWLTVV.

CDR3 amino acids: CASSPGTGEYEQYF. Written as DNA, the CDR3 is TGCGCCAGCAGCCCCGGGACAGGAGAATACGAGCAGTACTTC. This chain links TRBV4-3 with TRBJ2-7; 8 bases are shared with TRBD1. CDR3 length: 14 amino acids. Germline V CDR1 and CDR2: LGHNA, YSLEER. The J segment lost 4 bases and the V segment lost 4 bases, leaving 6 bases of the junction unmatched.

This chain connects TRBV7-3 to TRBJ2-5; TRBD2 might be the D (6 bases). The germline V gene has CDR1 SGHTA and CDR2 FQGTGA. With 5 bases removed from V and 4 bases from J, the gap between germline ends came to 11 bases. The CDR3 contains 13 residues. For the CDR3, the DNA is TGTGCCAGCAGCGTGGGGGGTTCAGAGACCCAGTACTTC. Encoded protein: CASSVGGSETQYF.

The genes are TRBV5-4 and TRBJ2-6; D is ambiguous. V lost 4 bases and J 2 bases, leaving 10 bases between the germline ends. This CDR3 spans 15 amino acids. Germline loops: CDR1 SGHNT, CDR2 YYREEE (reference sequence). CDR3 protein: CASSRWTAGANVLTF. In DNA, the CDR3 is TGTGCCAGCAGCCGGTGGACGGCTGGGGCCAACGTCCTGACTTTC.

The genes are TRBV5-1 and TRBJ2-5; 7 bases align to TRBD1. The germline CDR1 and CDR2 sequences are SGHRS and YFSETQ. V shed 0 bases, J shed 5 bases, and the junction held 7 bases outside the gene matches. The CDR3 length is 15 residues. The CDR3 is CASSLGATGVETQYF. In DNA, the CDR3 is TGCGCCAGCAGCTTGGGAGCTACAGGGGTCGAGACCCAGTACTTC.

V usage is TRBV7-9 and J usage is TRBJ2-2, with TRBD2 matching 14 bases. Germline V gene data show CDR1 as SEHNR and CDR2 as FQNEAQ (reference sequence). CDR3 length: 16 amino acids. V was clipped by 5 bases and J by 3 bases; unmatched bases: 2. Here the CDR3 DNA reads TGTGCCAGCAGCGGGACTAGCGGGAGCCACACCGGGGAGCTGTTTTTT. Translated, it gives CASSGTSGSHTGELFF.

This clone is a singleton in its sample. This chain connects TRBV15 to TRBJ1-2, with D perhaps matching TRBD1 (6 bases). Germline CDR1 reads LNHNV; CDR2 reads YYDKDF (reference sequence). The V and J ends lost 5 bases and 3 bases respectively, with 10 bases between them. CDR3 length: 13 residues. Here the CDR3 DNA reads TGTGCCACCAGCGGCAGGGGTTACTATGGCTACACCTTC. It specifies CATSGRGYYGYTF.

This clone came up a few times. The rearrangement uses TRBV2 and TRBJ1-5; 11 bases align to TRBD1. The length of the CDR3 is 14 residues. Germline CDR1 and CDR2: SNHLY and FYNNEI. With V trimmed by 6 bases and J by 5 bases, 3 bases remained unmatched. The CDR3 DNA reads as TGTGCCAGCAGGGACAGGGGGCCGCATCAGCCCCAGCATTTT. Its protein is CASRDRGPHQPQHF.

This rearrangement joins TRBV21-1 to TRBJ2-7; the table's D call, TRBD1, has no DNA check behind it. TRBV21-1 is a recognized pseudogene. The CDR3 covers 14 residues. CDR3 nucleotides: TGTGCCAGCAGCAAAGATGGGGACAGTTACGAGCAGTACTTC. Translation: CASSKDGDSYEQYF.

The chain employs TRBV2 and TRBJ2-7; 10 nucleotides line up with TRBD1. Trimming at V came to 11 bases and at J to 6 bases, leaving 13 bases not matched to a gene. The V gene's germline CDR1 is SNHLY and CDR2 FYNNEI. This CDR3 is 14 amino acids long. This CDR3 reads CARSTGTGEGEQYF. CDR3 coding DNA: TGTGCCCGATCTACCGGGACAGGGGAGGGCGAGCAGTACTTC.

The rearrangement links TRBV10-3 to TRBJ1-1; D gene ambiguous. V gave up 10 bases and J gave up 2 bases, with 23 bases separating them. This CDR3 has 16 residues. Germline V gene lookup returns CDR1 ENHRY and CDR2 SYGVKD. CDR3: CATYAGKGRANTEAFF. The CDR3, as DNA: TGTGCCACCTATGCCGGGAAAGGACGGGCCAACACTGAAGCTTTCTTT.

The rearrangement joins TRBV19 to TRBJ1-3; D gene uncertain. CDR1 and CDR2 (germline): LNHDA, SQIVND (reference sequence). CDR3 length equals 17 residues. Deletions cut 3 bases from V and 0 bases from J, with 15 bases between. The CDR3 DNA reads as TGTGCCAGTAGTATTCCGTACAATGACCTCTCTGGAAACACCATATATTTT. Protein: CASSIPYNDLSGNTIYF.